This T cell receptor beta chain is from a study of blood T cell repertoires in COVID-19. Study at large: Italy, Spain and the United States were the sources of the convalescent and acute COVID-19 samples.

The V segment lost 1 base and the J segment 3 bases; nucleotides outside the gene matches: 8. The CDR3 sequence is 15 residues long. Germline V gives CDR1 SQVTM, CDR2 ANQGSEA. The table came from immunoSEQ multiplex PCR; TCRdb's copy has only in-frame clones and leaves some out. The data hold about 140,000 clones, with about three quarters observed a single time. This chain uses TRBV29-1 with TRBJ1-1, with TRBD1 identical over 7 bases. Sequences were obtained from peripheral blood. This TCR was recovered from a woman in her forties or fifties with active or convalescent COVID-19. CDR3 nucleotide sequence: TGCAGCGTTGAAGCGCCGGGACAGATGGACACTGAAGCTTTCTTT. As protein: CSVEAPGQMDTEAFF.